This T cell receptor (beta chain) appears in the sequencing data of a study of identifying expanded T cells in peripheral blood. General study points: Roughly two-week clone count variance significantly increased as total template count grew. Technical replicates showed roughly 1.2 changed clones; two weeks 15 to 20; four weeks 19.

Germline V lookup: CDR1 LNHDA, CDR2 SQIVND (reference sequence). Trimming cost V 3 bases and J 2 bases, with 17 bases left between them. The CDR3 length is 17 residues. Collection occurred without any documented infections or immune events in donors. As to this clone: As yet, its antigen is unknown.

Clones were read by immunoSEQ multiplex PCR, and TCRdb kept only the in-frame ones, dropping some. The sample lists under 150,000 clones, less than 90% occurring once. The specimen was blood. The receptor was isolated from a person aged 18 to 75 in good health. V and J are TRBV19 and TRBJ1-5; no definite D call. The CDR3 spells CASSIVTDSVGNQPQHF. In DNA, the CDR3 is TGTGCCAGTAGTATCGTGACGGATTCCGTCGGCAATCAGCCCCAGCATTTT.